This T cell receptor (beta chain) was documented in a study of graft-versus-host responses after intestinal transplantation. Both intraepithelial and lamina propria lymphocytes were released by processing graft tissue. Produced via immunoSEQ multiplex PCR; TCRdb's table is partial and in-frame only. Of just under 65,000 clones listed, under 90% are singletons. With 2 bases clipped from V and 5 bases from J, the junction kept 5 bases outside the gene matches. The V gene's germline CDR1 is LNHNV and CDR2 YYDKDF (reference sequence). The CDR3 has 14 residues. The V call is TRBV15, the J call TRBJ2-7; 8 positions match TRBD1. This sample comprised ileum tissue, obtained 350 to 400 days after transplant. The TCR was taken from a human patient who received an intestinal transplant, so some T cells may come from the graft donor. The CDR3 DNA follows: TGTGCCACCAGCAGAATCGGACAGGGAGACGAGCAGTACTTC. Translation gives CATSRIGQGDEQYF.